These 13 T cell receptor beta chains were sequenced from one sample in a study of shared clonotypes between healthy human individuals (TCRdb year 2020). The library was obtained by the immunoSEQ multiplex PCR assay. What TCRdb holds here is the immuneACCESS table cut down to in-frame rearrangements. Part of the clones is not present; checked against another copy, under half of the missing clones reflect an unresolved V gene, and the others are unexplained. The table for this sample lists hundreds of thousands of clones; around 80% of them were counted only once. Clones ranked in the top ten supply 10% to 15% of the sample. Source material: PBMCs. The receptors were gathered from a woman between 40 and 50 years old in good health. Some clones in this sample may be carry-over from other donors' samples.

The rearrangement uses TRBV5-1 and TRBJ1-1; unclear D gene. Trimming removed 4 bases from V and 1 base from J, with 8 bases in between. This CDR3 has 13 residues. The germline V gene encodes CDR1 SGHRS and CDR2 YFSETQ. The CDR3 bases are TGCGCCAGCAGCGCCGGGGAGAACACTGAAGCTTTCTTT. Its protein product is CASSAGENTEAFF. Full variable domain (outside the CDR3, taken from reference TRBV5-1 and TRBJ1-1): KAGVTQTPRYLIKTRGQQVTLSCSPISGHRSVSWYQQTPGQGLQFLFEYFSETQRNKGNFPGRFSGRQFSNSRSEMNVSTLELGDSALYLCASSAGENTEAFFGQGTRLTVV.

The chain combines TRBV7-3 with TRBJ1-2; possible D gene TRBD1, 6 bases. Between the trimmed V and J ends, which lost 4 bases and 9 bases, there was a span of 15 bases. Looked up from germline, CDR1 is SGHTA and CDR2 is FQGTGA. This CDR3 region has 13 residues. CDR3 nucleotide sequence: TGTGCCAGCAGCTCCTCGGCAGGGGAGAGCTACACCTTC. As protein: CASSSSAGESYTF.

The DNA for the CDR3 is TGCGCCAGCAGCTTGGCCCCAGGGGGGACCCAGTACTTC. This sequence encodes CASSLAPGGTQYF. V and J are TRBV5-1 and TRBJ2-5, with 7 bases fitting TRBD1. Germline V gene data show CDR1 as SGHRS and CDR2 as YFSETQ. The CDR3 totals 13 residues. Trimming at V came to 0 bases and at J to 7 bases, leaving 3 bases not matched to a gene.

A remark on this clone: One end of the junction fails to match germline, which may point to a read error. V is TRBV28 and J is TRBJ2-5, with 10 positions matching TRBD2. The CDR3 consists of 13 residues. Germline V gene sequence: CDR1 MDHEN, CDR2 SYDVKM. CDR3 nucleotides: TGTGCCAGCACCGACTCGACTAGCGGGTCCCCGCACTTC. Its translation: CASTDSTSGSPHF.

The chain joins TRBV29-1 to TRBJ2-5, with 11 bases fitting TRBD2. The assigned J gene may be wrong: the sequence end matches TRBJ2-7 better. Germline V lookup: CDR1 SQVTM, CDR2 ANQGSEA. This CDR3 contains 14 residues. CDR3 amino acids: CSVGVAGGVYEQYF. The CDR3 DNA is TGCAGCGTTGGAGTAGCGGGAGGGGTCTACGAGCAGTACTTC.

The chain uses TRBV25-1 and TRBJ2-3; a possible D gene is TRBD2 (6 bases). Germline lookup yields CDR1 MGHDK and CDR2 SYGVNS. V was shortened by 3 bases and J by 6 bases, with 10 bases between the two germline ends. This CDR3 region has 13 residues. The CDR3 is CASSDGRSDTQYF. The DNA for the CDR3 is TGTGCCAGCAGTGACGGGAGAAGCGATACGCAGTATTTT.

The chain links TRBV30 to TRBJ2-7; 7 bases are a match to TRBD2. Germline CDR1 is GTSNPN and CDR2 is SVGIG (reference sequence). The V and J ends lost 0 bases and 7 bases, in that order; junction bases with no gene match: 9. The CDR3 is 14 residues long. The DNA of the CDR3 is TGTGCCTGGAGTGTACGGGGGGTAATGCGTGAGCAGTACTTC. The encoded protein is CAWSVRGVMREQYF.

In this sample, this clone turned up a few times. Because the CDR3 is missing its conserved closing phenylalanine or tryptophan, this is likely a read error. The rearrangement joins TRBV14 to TRBJ1-2, with TRBD1 matching 8 bases. This CDR3 spans 14 amino acids. Germline lookup yields CDR1 SGHDN and CDR2 FVKESK. J gave up 3 bases and V 4 bases, and 4 bases lay outside the gene matches. As DNA, the CDR3 is TGTGCCAGCAGCCCCCGACAGGGGTACTATGGCTACACCCTC. Amino acid sequence: CASSPRQGYYGYTL.

This chain links TRBV5-8 with TRBJ1-4; weak D call: TRBD1 (6 bases). The CDR3 consists of 13 residues. In germline, CDR1 is SGHTS, CDR2 YDEGEE. V dropped 2 bases and J dropped 8 bases, with 10 bases sitting between them. The CDR3 here is CASSFKGGEKLFF. CDR3 nucleotides: TGTGCCAGCAGCTTCAAGGGGGGCGAAAAACTGTTTTTT.

This chain uses TRBV4-2 with TRBJ1-3; D not resolved. The CDR3 runs to 16 residues. Trimming cost V 3 bases and J 0 bases, with 12 bases left between them. The germline V gene encodes CDR1 LGHNA and CDR2 YNFKEQ. The CDR3 here is CASSHSAGSSGNTIYF. The CDR3 DNA follows: TGTGCCAGCAGCCATTCAGCCGGGTCCTCTGGAAACACCATATATTTT.

This clone appeared a single time. Written as DNA, the CDR3 is TGTGCCAGCAGTATGGGGGGGACACTGACCGGGGAGCTGTTTTTT. Amino acids: CASSMGGTLTGELFF. The chain recombines TRBV27 with TRBJ2-2; TRBD2 might be the D (7 bases). The length of the CDR3 is 15 residues. V lost 5 bases to trimming and J lost 5 bases, with 15 bases between them. Germline-derived CDR1 and CDR2 are MNHEY and SMNVEV (reference sequence).

V is TRBV2 and J is TRBJ2-1, with 10 bases identical to TRBD2. This CDR3 region has 16 residues. The V segment lost 4 bases and the J segment 0 bases; nucleotides outside the gene matches: 3. The germline V gene has CDR1 SNHLY and CDR2 FYNNEI. In DNA form, the CDR3 reads TGTGCCAGCAGTGCTGTAGCGGGGGGCTCCTACAATGAGCAGTTCTTC. Protein: CASSAVAGGSYNEQFF.

As concerns this clone: Other nucleotide sequences from this sample produce the same CDR3. This chain uses TRBV28 with TRBJ2-2; TRBD1 might be the D (5 bases). V was pared by 3 bases and J by 1 base, with 6 bases between. The length of the CDR3 is 14 residues. Looked up from germline, CDR1 is MDHEN and CDR2 is SYDVKM. CDR3 nucleotide sequence: TGTGCCAGCAGTTTGGGGCAGAACACCGGGGAGCTGTTTTTT. Translated: CASSLGQNTGELFF. Supplemented by reference TRBV28 and TRBJ2-2, the full variable domain reads DVKVTQSSRYLVKRTGEKVFLECVQDMDHENMFWYRQDPGLGLRLIYFSYDVKMKEKGDIPEGYSVSREKKERFSLILESASTNQTSMYLCASSLGQNTGELFFGEGSRLTVL.